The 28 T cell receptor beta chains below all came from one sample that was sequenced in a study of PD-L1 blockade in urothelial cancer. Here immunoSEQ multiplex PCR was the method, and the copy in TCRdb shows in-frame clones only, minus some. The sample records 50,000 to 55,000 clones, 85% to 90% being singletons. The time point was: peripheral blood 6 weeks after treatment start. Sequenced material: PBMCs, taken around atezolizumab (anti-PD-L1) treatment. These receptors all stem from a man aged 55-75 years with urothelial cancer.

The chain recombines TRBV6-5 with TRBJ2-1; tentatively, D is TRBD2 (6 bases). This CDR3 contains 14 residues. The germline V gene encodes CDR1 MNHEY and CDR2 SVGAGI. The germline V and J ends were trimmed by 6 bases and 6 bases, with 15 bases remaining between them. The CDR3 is CASRSLPGGNEQFF. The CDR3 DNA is TGTGCCAGCAGATCCCTACCCGGGGGCAATGAGCAGTTCTTC.

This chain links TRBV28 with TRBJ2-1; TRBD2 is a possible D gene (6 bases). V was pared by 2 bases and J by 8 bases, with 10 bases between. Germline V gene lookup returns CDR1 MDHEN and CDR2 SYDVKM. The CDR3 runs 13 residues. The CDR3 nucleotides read TGTGCCAGCAGTTTAGGGGCTAGCGATGAGCAGTTCTTC. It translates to CASSLGASDEQFF.

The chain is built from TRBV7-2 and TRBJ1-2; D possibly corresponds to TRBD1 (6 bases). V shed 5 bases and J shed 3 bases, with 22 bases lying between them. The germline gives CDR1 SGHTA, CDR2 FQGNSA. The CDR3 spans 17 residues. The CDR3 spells CASSPFPRGPLDYGYTF. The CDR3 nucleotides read TGTGCCAGCAGCCCTTTTCCCAGGGGCCCCCTAGACTATGGCTACACCTTC. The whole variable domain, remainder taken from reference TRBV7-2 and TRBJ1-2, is GAGVSQSPSNKVTEKGKDVELRCDPISGHTALYWYRQSLGQGLEFLIYFQGNSAPDKSGLPSDRFSAERTGGSVSTLTIQRTQQEDSAVYLCASSPFPRGPLDYGYTFGSGTRLTVV.

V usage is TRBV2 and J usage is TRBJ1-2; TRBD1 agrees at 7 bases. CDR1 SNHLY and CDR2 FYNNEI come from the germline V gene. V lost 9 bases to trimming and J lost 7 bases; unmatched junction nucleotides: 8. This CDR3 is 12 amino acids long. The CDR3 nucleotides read TGTGCCAGAGACAGGGTTCGGCTTGGCTACACCTTC. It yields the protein CARDRVRLGYTF.

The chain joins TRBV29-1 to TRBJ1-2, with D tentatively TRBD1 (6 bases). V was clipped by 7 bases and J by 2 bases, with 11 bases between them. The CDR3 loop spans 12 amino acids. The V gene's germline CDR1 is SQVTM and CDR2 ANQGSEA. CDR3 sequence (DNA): TGCAGCGCGGGGGGCATAAACTATGGCTACACCTTC. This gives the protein CSAGGINYGYTF.

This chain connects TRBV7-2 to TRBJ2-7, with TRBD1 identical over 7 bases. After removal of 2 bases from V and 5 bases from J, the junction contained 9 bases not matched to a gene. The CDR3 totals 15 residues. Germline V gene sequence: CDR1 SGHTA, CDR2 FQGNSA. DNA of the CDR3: TGTGCCAGCAGCTTACTCGGGACAGAGAACCACGAGCAGTACTTC. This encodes CASSLLGTENHEQYF.

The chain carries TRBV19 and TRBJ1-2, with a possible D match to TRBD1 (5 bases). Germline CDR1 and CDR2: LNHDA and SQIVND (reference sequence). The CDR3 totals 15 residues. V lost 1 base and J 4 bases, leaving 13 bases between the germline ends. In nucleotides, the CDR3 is TGTGCCAGTAGTATAGTGGGCCAGGGAGGCTATGGCTACACCTTC. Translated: CASSIVGQGGYGYTF.

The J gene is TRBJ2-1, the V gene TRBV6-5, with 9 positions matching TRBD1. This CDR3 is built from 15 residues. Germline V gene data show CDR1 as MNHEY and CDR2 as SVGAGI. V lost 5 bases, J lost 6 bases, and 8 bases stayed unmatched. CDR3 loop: CASSPGTGFRNEQFF. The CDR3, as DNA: TGTGCCAGCAGTCCCGGGACAGGGTTTCGCAATGAGCAGTTCTTC.

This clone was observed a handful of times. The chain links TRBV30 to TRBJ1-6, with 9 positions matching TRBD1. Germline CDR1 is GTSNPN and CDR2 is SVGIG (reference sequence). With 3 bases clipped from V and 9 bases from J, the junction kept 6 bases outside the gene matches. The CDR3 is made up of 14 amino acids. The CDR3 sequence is CAWRTGQGGSPLHF. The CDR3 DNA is TGTGCCTGGAGAACGGGACAGGGTGGTTCACCCCTCCACTTT.

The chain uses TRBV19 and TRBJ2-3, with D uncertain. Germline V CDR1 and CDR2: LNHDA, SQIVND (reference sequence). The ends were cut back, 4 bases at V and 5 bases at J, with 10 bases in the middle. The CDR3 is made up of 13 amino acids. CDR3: CASSSGVGDTQYF. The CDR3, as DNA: TGTGCCAGTAGTAGCGGTGTAGGAGATACGCAGTATTTT.

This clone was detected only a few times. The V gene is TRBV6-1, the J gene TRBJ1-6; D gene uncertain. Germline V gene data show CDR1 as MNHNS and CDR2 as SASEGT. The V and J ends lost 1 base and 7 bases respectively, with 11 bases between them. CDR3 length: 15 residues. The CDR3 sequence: CASSEVFGLNSPLHF. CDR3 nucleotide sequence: TGTGCCAGCAGTGAAGTGTTCGGTCTAAATTCACCCCTCCACTTT.

CDR3 DNA sequence: TGTGCCAGCAGCCTCGCCGGCGGGGGGAAAACAGATACGCAGTATTTT. Residues: CASSLAGGGKTDTQYF. V and J are TRBV5-6 and TRBJ2-3; 8 nucleotides align to TRBD2. Germline V CDR1 and CDR2: SGHDT, YYEEEE. The CDR3 sequence is 16 residues long. With V trimmed by 4 bases and J by 3 bases, 10 bases remained unmatched.

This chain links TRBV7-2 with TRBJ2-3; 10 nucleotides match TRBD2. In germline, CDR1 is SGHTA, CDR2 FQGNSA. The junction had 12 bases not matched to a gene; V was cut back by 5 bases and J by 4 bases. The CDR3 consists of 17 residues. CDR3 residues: CASSPQSSGRSADTQYF. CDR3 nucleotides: TGTGCCAGCAGCCCGCAGAGTAGCGGGAGGAGCGCAGATACGCAGTATTTT.

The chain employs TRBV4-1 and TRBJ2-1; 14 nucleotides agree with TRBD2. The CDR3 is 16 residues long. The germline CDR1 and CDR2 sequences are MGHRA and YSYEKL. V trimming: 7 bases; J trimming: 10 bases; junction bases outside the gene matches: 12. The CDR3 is CASKGLAGETFGEQFF. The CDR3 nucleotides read TGCGCCAGCAAGGGACTAGCGGGAGAGACCTTTGGGGAGCAGTTCTTC.

CDR3 sequence (DNA): TGTGCCAGCAGCTTAGGGGCAGGGAACTATGGCTACACCTTC. Protein: CASSLGAGNYGYTF. V and J are TRBV7-3 and TRBJ1-2; D possibly corresponds to TRBD1 (5 bases). Germline assignment: CDR1 SGHTA and CDR2 FQGTGA. The length of the CDR3 is 14 residues. With 2 bases removed from V and 2 bases from J, the gap between germline ends came to 9 bases.

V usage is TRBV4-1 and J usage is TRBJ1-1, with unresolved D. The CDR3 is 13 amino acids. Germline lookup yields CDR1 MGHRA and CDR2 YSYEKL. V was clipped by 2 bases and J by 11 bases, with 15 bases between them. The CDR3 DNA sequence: TGCGCCAGCAGCCAATCTTTCCCCGTTGGCGCTTTCTTT. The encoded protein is CASSQSFPVGAFF.

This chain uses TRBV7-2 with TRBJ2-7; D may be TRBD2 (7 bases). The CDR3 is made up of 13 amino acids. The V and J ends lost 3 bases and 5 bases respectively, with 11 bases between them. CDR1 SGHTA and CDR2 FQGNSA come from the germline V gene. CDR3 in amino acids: CASSLGGHHEQYF. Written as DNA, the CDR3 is TGTGCCAGCAGCTTGGGGGGGCACCACGAGCAGTACTTC.

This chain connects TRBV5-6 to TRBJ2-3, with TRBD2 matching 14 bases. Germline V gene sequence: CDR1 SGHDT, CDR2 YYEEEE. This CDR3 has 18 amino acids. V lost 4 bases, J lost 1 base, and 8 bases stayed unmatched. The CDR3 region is CASSPGLAGGWGTDTQYF. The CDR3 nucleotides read TGTGCCAGCAGCCCAGGACTAGCGGGAGGATGGGGCACAGATACGCAGTATTTT.

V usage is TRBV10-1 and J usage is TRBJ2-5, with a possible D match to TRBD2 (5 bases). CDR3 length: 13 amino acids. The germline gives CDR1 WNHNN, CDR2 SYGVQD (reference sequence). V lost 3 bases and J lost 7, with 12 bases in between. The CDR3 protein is CASSDESRGTQYF. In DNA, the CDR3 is TGCGCCAGCAGTGACGAAAGCCGGGGGACCCAGTACTTC.

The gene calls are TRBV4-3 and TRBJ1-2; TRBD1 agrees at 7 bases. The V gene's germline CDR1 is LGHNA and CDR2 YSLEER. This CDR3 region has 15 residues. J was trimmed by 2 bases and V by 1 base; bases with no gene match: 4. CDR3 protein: CASSQGGQTNYGYTF. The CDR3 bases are TGCGCCAGCAGCCAAGGGGGACAGACCAACTATGGCTACACCTTC.

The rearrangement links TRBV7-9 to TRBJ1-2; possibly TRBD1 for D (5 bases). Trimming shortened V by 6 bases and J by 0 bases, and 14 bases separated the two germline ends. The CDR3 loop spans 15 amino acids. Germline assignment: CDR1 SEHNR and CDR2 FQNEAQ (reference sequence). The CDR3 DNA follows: TGTGCCAGCAGTTCGACAGTATCGTCTAACTATGGCTACACCTTC. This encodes CASSSTVSSNYGYTF.

CDR3 sequence: CASSLKTGGNQPQHF. The CDR3 region has the DNA TGTGCCAGCAGTCTTAAGACAGGAGGCAATCAGCCCCAGCATTTT. The chain has TRBV28 and TRBJ1-5, with TRBD1 as a possible D gene (6 bases). Trimming stripped 5 bases from V and 2 bases from J, with 13 bases between. CDR1 is MDHEN and CDR2 is SYDVKM in the germline V gene. This CDR3 has 15 amino acids.

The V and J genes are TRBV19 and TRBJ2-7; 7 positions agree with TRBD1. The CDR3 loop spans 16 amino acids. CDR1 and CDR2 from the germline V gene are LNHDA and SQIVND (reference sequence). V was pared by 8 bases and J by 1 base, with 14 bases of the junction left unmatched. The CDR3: CASSTRDRVGSYEQYF. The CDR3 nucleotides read TGTGCCAGTTCTACGCGAGACAGGGTCGGTTCCTACGAGCAGTACTTC.

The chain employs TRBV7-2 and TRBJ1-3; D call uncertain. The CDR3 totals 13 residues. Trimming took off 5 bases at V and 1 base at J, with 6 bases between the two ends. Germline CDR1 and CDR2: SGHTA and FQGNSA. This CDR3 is CASSRASGNTIYF. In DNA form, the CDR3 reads TGTGCCAGCAGCCGCGCGTCTGGAAACACCATATATTTT. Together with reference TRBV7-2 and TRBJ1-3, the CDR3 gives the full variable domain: GAGVSQSPSNKVTEKGKDVELRCDPISGHTALYWYRQSLGQGLEFLIYFQGNSAPDKSGLPSDRFSAERTGGSVSTLTIQRTQQEDSAVYLCASSRASGNTIYFGEGSWLTVV.

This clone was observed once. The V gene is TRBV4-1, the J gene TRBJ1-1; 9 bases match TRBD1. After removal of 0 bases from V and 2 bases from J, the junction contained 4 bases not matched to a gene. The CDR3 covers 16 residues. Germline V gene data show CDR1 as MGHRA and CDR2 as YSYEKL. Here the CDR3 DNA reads TGCGCCAGCAGCCAAGATAACAGGGGGCAAAACACTGAAGCTTTCTTT. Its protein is CASSQDNRGQNTEAFF.

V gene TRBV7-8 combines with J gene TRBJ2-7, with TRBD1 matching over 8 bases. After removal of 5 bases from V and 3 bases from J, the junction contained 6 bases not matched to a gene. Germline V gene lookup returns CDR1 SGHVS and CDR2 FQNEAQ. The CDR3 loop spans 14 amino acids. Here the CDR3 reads CASSHGTGFYEQYF. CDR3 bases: TGTGCCAGCAGCCATGGGACAGGATTCTACGAGCAGTACTTC.

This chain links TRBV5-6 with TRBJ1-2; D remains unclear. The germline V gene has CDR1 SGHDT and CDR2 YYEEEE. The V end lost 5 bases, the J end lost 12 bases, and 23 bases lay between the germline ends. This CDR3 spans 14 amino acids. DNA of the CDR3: TGTGCCAGCAGACCCATTGCGAGCCCTATGCGGAACACCTTC. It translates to CASRPIASPMRNTF. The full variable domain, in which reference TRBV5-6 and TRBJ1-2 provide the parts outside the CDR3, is DAGVTQSPTHLIKTRGQQVTLRCSPKSGHDTVSWYQQALGQGPQFIFQYYEEEERQRGNFPDRFSGHQFPNYSSELNVNALLLGDSALYLCASRPIASPMRNTFGSGTRLTVV.

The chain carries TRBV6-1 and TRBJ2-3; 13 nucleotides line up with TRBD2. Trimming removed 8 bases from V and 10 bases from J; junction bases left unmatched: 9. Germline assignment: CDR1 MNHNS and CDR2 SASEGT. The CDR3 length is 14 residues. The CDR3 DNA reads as TGTGCCAGCGGGACTAGCGGGACCCAGTTCGCGCAGTATTTT. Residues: CASGTSGTQFAQYF.